The clone carrying this T cell receptor (beta chain) was detected only once. The data belong to a study of radiotherapy plus CTLA-4 blockade in lung cancer. CDR1 is SNHLY, CDR2 FYNNEI, per germline. V shed 7 bases and J shed 4 bases, with 11 bases lying between them. The CDR3 consists of 13 residues. Libraries were prepared by immunoSEQ multiplex PCR; TCRdb keeps only in-frame clonotypes and omits some of them. The sample carries approximately 77,000 clones, less than 85% recorded once. This TCR was sampled from a human donor with non-small cell lung cancer who had stable disease on radiotherapy plus ipilimumab. The material was peripheral blood, obtained from a patient treated with radiotherapy plus ipilimumab. The chain has TRBV2 and TRBJ2-4; D is perhaps TRBD2 (5 bases). The CDR3 DNA is TGTGCCAGCATTGAGGGTCAGAAAAACATTCAGTACTTC. This sequence encodes CASIEGQKNIQYF.